This entry lists 2 T cell receptor beta chains sequenced from one sample in a study of blood T cells in healthy people across ages (dated by TCRdb to between 2014 and 2017). The receptor library was made with 5' RACE. Reads for this sample came from an Illumina HiSeq 2500. A second PCR of about 6 to 11 cycles was performed with a sample-barcoded 5' primer and a J-beta primer mix. Clones were called with MiXCR by TCRdb after fastp trimmed the public reads at Q25, and only in-frame beta chains were retained. Each entry is one CDR3 protein sequence, shown with its most common DNA and genes. In all, the sample holds 730,000 or so distinct CDR3 sequences, and around two fifths of those were seen once. Of the sample, about 30% falls within the top ten clones. Sequencing was done on a sample of blood. Source of these receptors: a man aged 80 or over in good health.

The genes are TRBV20-1 and TRBJ2-4; D may correspond to TRBD1 or TRBD2 (5 bases each). The DNA end is a closer match to TRBJ2-5, so the J assignment may be wrong. CDR1 is DFQATT and CDR2 is SNEGSKA in the germline V gene (reference sequence). The CDR3 is 16 amino acids. CDR3 amino acids: CSARDARDGEWETQYF. The CDR3 DNA reads as TGCAGTGCTAGAGACGCGAGGGACGGAGAATGGGAGACCCAGTACTTC.

In its sample, this clonotype was seen a few times. This rearrangement joins TRBV20-1 to TRBJ2-3; 10 positions match TRBD2. Trimming took 5 bases from V and 2 from J; bases not matched to a gene: 4. CDR3 length equals 14 residues. Germline values: CDR1 DFQATT, CDR2 SNEGSKA (reference sequence). The CDR3 DNA reads as TGCAGTGCTGGACTAGCGGATAACACAGATACGCAGTATTTT. This encodes CSAGLADNTDTQYF.